This entry lists 10 T cell receptor beta chains sequenced from one sample in a study of T cells after yellow fever vaccination. TCRdb reanalysed the 5' RACE reads using MiXCR and keeps one entry per CDR3 protein. The sample has 120,000 or so distinct CDR3 sequences, 15% seen once. Material: CD8+ T cells sorted from PBMCs, obtained 5 days after the yellow fever booster vaccination. These receptors were obtained from a man aged 18-30 years who received the YFV17D yellow fever vaccine.

This clonotype was observed a handful of times. The genes are TRBV9 and TRBJ2-2, with D possibly matching TRBD1 (6 bases). CDR3 length equals 15 residues. CDR1 is SGDLS and CDR2 is YYNGEE in the germline V gene. Between the trimmed V and J ends, which lost 0 bases and 2 bases, there was a span of 8 bases. Here the CDR3 DNA reads TGTGCCAGCAGCGTAGCACAGGGTAACACCGGGGAGCTGTTTTTT. Its translation: CASSVAQGNTGELFF. Using reference TRBV9 and TRBJ2-2 for the parts outside the CDR3, the full variable domain is DSGVTQTPKHLITATGQRVTLRCSPRSGDLSVYWYQQSLDQGLQFLIQYYNGEERAKGNILERFSAQQFPDLHSELNLSSLELGDSALYFCASSVAQGNTGELFFGEGSRLTVL.

This clonotype was observed a handful of times. The chain has TRBV9 and TRBJ1-2; TRBD1 aligns across 10 bases. Trimming removed 0 bases from V and 1 base from J; junction bases left unmatched: 0. This CDR3 has 15 residues. Germline loops: CDR1 SGDLS, CDR2 YYNGEE. DNA of the CDR3: TGTGCCAGCAGCGTAGGGGACAGGGGTAACTATGGCTACACCTTC. It encodes CASSVGDRGNYGYTF.

In this sample, this clonotype turned up many times. The CDR3 DNA reads TGTGCCAGCAGCCCTCCTGGGGCGGACACTGAAGCTTTCTTT. Residues: CASSPPGADTEAFF. This chain joins TRBV12-3 or TRBV12-4 and TRBJ1-1, with a weak D call TRBD1 (5 bases). CDR3 size: 14 residues. Trimming cost V 6 bases and J 3 bases, with 14 bases left between them.

The chain links TRBV12-3 or TRBV12-4 to TRBJ2-7; 7 bases agree with TRBD1. J was trimmed by 0 bases and V by 5 bases; bases with no gene match: 10. The CDR3 has 16 amino acids. The DNA for the CDR3 is TGTGCCAGCAGTCCACGAGGACAGGCGAGCTCCTACGAGCAGTACTTC. Its translation is CASSPRGQASSYEQYF.

This clonotype turned up a few times. The chain links TRBV10-3 to TRBJ2-4; perhaps D is TRBD1 or TRBD2 (5 bases each). In germline, CDR1 is ENHRY, CDR2 SYGVKD. Trimming removed 10 bases from V and 1 base from J, with 20 bases in between. The CDR3 has 16 residues. DNA of the CDR3: TGTGCCACCGGGGACGGAATCGCTGGGGCCAAAAACATTCAGTACTTC. It is translated as CATGDGIAGAKNIQYF.

In its sample, this clonotype was seen a few times. The chain employs TRBV9 and TRBJ2-5, with D tentatively TRBD1 (5 bases). The CDR3 is 14 residues long. Trimming stripped 7 bases from V and 5 bases from J, with 18 bases between. Germline loops: CDR1 SGDLS, CDR2 YYNGEE. The CDR3 here is CASSLGQGKETQYF. The CDR3 DNA sequence: TGTGCCAGCTCCCTGGGGCAGGGTAAGGAGACCCAGTACTTC. Full variable domain (outside the CDR3, taken from reference TRBV9 and TRBJ2-5): DSGVTQTPKHLITATGQRVTLRCSPRSGDLSVYWYQQSLDQGLQFLIQYYNGEERAKGNILERFSAQQFPDLHSELNLSSLELGDSALYFCASSLGQGKETQYFGPGTRLLVL.

V and J are TRBV11-2 and TRBJ2-1, with D uncertain. CDR1 is SGHAT, CDR2 FQNNGV, per germline. This CDR3 is 15 amino acids long. V was cut by 4 bases and J by 0 bases, with 10 bases left in between. The chain's CDR3 is CASSWFTGSYNEQFF. Here the CDR3 DNA reads TGTGCCAGCAGCTGGTTTACTGGCTCCTACAATGAGCAGTTCTTC.

The J gene is TRBJ2-4, the V gene TRBV6-2 or TRBV6-3; TRBD1 agrees at 8 bases. V lost 5 bases to trimming and J lost 9 bases; unmatched junction nucleotides: 6. This CDR3 has 13 amino acids. CDR1 and CDR2 (germline): MNHEY, SVGEGT. The CDR3 region is CASSTTGVGIQYF. CDR3 in DNA: TGTGCCAGCAGTACGACAGGGGTGGGCATTCAGTACTTC.

The CDR3: CATQGPTEAFF. The CDR3 DNA sequence: TGCGCCACGCAGGGCCCCACTGAAGCTTTCTTT. This chain uses TRBV4-1 with TRBJ1-1; tentative D call: TRBD1 (5 bases). Germline lookup yields CDR1 MGHRA and CDR2 YSYEKL. The CDR3 sequence is 11 residues long. Trimming removed 10 bases at V and 4 bases at J, with 10 bases between.

The genes are TRBV24-1 and TRBJ2-5; 11 nucleotides match TRBD2. Looked up from germline, CDR1 is KGHDR and CDR2 is SFDVKD. The junction had 0 bases not matched to a gene; V was cut back by 10 bases and J by 0 bases. This CDR3 is 13 amino acids long. The CDR3 nucleotides are TGTGCCACTAGCGGGGGGGACCAAGAGACCCAGTACTTC. This encodes CATSGGDQETQYF.